This T cell receptor (beta chain) was observed in a study of T cell responses to AZD1222 COVID-19 vaccine. The study, taken as a whole, reports: White British people made up most donors, females outnumbered males, and clonal diversity was possibly underestimated.

Details on this clone: Its specificity is unknown.

Profiling relied on immunoSEQ multiplex PCR, and the TCRdb table lists in-frame clones only, not all of them. The repertoire includes 150,000 or so clones, approximately 78% of them detected once, and 4.1% sits in the top ten. The source material was peripheral blood, sampled on day 0 of MenACWY control vaccination. This TCR derives from an adult in good health.

CDR3 region: CASRGQGSGSYEQYF. The DNA of the CDR3 is TGTGCCAGCAGAGGACAGGGTTCGGGCTCCTACGAGCAGTACTTC. The chain uses TRBV27 and TRBJ2-7; 8 bases match TRBD1. Germline V gene lookup returns CDR1 MNHEY and CDR2 SMNVEV (reference sequence). The CDR3 length is 15 residues. Trimming removed 6 bases from V and 0 bases from J; junction bases left unmatched: 7.